This T cell receptor beta chain derives from a study of blood T cell repertoires in COVID-19. At the level of the study: Acute-phase and convalescent COVID-19 samples originated in the United States, Italy and Spain. T cells, B-cell-depleted T cells, or PBMCs provided the cDNA or gDNA that served as material.

Methods used by the authors: For nucleated cells, counts were estimated from reference gene primer amplification. Generated by immunoSEQ multiplex PCR, the TCRdb table keeps only in-frame clones and is missing some. V, J and clone size derive from that table, while D and trimming were established from the DNA sequence. Here the sample spans under 150,000 clones, about nine tenths being singletons. This CDR3 comprises 18 residues. The germline V gene encodes CDR1 MNHEY and CDR2 SVGEGT. Trimming cost V 1 base and J 0 bases, with 17 bases left between them. Sequencing was performed on peripheral blood. This TCR came from a human donor in a cohort sampled during active COVID-19. The genes are TRBV6-2 or TRBV6-3 and TRBJ2-3; D might be TRBD2 (5 bases). For the CDR3, the DNA is TGTGCCAGCAGTTACTTCTCCGCCCTGAGGAGGAGCACAGATACGCAGTATTTT. As protein: CASSYFSALRRSTDTQYF.